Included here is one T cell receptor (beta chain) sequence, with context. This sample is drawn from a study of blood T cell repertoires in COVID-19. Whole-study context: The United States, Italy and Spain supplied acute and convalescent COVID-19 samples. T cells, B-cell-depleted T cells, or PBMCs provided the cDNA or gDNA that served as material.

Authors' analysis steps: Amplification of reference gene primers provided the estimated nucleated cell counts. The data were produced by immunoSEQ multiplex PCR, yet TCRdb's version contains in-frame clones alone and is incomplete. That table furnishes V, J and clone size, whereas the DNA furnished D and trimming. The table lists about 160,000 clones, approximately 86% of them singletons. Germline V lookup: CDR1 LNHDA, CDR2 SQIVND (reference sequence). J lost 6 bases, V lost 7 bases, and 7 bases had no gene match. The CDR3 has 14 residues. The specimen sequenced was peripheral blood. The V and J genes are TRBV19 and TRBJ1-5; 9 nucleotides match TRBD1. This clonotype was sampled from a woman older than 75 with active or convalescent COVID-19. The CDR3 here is CASTKQGAGQPQHF. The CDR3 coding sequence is TGTGCCAGTACTAAACAGGGGGCGGGTCAGCCCCAGCATTTT.